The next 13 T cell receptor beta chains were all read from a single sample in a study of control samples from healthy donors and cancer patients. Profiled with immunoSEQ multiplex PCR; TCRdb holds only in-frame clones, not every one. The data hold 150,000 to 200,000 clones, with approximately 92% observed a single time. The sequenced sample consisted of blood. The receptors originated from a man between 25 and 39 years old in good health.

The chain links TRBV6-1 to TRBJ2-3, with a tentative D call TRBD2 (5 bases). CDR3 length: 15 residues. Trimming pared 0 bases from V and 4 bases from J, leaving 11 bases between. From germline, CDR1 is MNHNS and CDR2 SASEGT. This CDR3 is CASSEASLSADTQYF. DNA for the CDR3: TGTGCCAGCAGTGAAGCCAGCCTTAGCGCAGATACGCAGTATTTT.

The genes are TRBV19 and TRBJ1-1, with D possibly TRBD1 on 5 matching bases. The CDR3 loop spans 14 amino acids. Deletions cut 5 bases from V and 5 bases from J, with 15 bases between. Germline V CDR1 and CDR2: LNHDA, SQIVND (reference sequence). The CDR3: CASSSQGGSTEAFF. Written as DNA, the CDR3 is TGTGCCAGTAGTTCCCAGGGAGGGAGTACTGAAGCTTTCTTT.

CDR3 loop: CSVEDPRGGIGELFF. The CDR3 DNA follows: TGCAGCGTTGAAGATCCCCGGGGTGGGATTGGGGAGCTGTTTTTT. The chain recombines TRBV29-1 with TRBJ2-2, with D tentatively TRBD2 (5 bases). Germline V gene lookup returns CDR1 SQVTM and CDR2 ANQGSEA. The CDR3 sequence is 15 residues long. Trimming shortened V by 0 bases and J by 8 bases, and 16 bases separated the two germline ends.

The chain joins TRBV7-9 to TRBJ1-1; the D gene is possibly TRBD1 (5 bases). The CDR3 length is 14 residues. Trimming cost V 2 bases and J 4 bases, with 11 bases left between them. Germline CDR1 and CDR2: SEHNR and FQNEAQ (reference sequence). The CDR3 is CASSLILGGTEAFF. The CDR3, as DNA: TGTGCCAGCAGCTTAATCCTGGGGGGCACTGAAGCTTTCTTT.

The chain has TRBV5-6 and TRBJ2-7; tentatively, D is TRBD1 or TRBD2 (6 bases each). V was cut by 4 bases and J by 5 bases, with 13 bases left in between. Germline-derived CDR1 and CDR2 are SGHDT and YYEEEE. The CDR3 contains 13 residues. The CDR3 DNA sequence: TGTGCCAGCAGCCTAGGGGGGATCAACGAGCAGTACTTC. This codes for CASSLGGINEQYF.

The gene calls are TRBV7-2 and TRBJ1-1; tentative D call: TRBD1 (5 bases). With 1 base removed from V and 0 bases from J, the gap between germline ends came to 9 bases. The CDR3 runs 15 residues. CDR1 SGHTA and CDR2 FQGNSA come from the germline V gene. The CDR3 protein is CASSLVGTMNTEAFF. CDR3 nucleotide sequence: TGTGCCAGCAGCTTAGTCGGGACGATGAACACTGAAGCTTTCTTT.

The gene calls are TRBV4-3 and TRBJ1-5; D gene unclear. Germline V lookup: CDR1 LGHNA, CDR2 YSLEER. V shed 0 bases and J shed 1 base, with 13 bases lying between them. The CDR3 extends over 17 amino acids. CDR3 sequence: CASSQDPQAGSNQPQHF. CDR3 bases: TGCGCCAGCAGCCAAGATCCCCAGGCGGGGAGCAATCAGCCCCAGCATTTT.

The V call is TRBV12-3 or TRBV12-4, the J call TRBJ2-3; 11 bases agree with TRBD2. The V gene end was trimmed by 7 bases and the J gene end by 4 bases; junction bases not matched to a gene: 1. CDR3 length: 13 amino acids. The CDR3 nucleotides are TGTGCCAGCAAGACTAGCGGGGCAGATACGCAGTATTTT. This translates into CASKTSGADTQYF.

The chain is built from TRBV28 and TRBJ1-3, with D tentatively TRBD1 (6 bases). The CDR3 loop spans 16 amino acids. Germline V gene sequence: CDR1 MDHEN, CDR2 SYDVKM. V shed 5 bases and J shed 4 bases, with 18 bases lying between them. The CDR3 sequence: CASSLPGDILGNTIYF. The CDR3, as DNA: TGTGCCAGCAGTCTCCCGGGGGACATCCTGGGAAACACCATATATTTT.

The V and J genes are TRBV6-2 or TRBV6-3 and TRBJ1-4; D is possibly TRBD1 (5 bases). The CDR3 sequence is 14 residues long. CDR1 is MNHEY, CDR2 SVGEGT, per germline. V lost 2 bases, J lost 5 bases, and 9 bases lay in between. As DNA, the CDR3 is TGTGCCAGCAGTTACAGGGGCCGGAATGAAAAACTGTTTTTT. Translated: CASSYRGRNEKLFF.

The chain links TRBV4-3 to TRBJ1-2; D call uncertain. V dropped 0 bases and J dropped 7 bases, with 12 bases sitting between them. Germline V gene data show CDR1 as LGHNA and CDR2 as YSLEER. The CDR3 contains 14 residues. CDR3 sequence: CASSQDFTGSGYTF. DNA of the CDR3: TGCGCCAGCAGCCAAGACTTTACGGGTTCTGGCTACACCTTC.

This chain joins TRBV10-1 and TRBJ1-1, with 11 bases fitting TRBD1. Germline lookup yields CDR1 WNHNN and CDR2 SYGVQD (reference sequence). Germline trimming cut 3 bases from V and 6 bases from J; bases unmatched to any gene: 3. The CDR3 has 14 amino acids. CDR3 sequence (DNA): TGCGCCAGCAGTGAAGGACAGGGGGCGGCTGAAGCTTTCTTT. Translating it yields CASSEGQGAAEAFF.

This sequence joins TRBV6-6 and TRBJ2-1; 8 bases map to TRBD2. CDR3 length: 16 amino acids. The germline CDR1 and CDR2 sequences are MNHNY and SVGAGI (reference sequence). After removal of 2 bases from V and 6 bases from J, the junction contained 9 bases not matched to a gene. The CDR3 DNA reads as TGTGCCAGCAGTTACCAGAAGCGGGAGTTCGGCAATGAGCAGTTCTTC. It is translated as CASSYQKREFGNEQFF.